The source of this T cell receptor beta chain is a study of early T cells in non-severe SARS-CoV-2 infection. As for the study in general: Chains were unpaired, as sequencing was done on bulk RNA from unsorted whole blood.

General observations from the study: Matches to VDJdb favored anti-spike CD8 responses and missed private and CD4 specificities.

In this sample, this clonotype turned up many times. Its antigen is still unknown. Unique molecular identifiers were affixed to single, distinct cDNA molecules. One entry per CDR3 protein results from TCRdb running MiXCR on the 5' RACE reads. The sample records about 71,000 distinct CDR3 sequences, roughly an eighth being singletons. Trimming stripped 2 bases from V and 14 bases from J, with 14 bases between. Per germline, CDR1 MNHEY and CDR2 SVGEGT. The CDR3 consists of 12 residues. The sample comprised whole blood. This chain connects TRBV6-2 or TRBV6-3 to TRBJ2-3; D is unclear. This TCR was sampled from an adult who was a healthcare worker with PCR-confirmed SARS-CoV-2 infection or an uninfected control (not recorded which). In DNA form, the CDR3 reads TGTGCCAGCAGTTACCCAGACCGGCTCCTGTATTTT. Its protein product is CASSYPDRLLYF.